Listed below are T cell receptor beta chains from one sample, sequenced in a study of T-cell memory formation after mild COVID-19. One entry per CDR3 protein results from TCRdb running MiXCR on the 5' RACE reads. The sample has approximately 230,000 distinct CDR3 sequences, about a sixth seen once. Sequenced input: PBMCs or a T cell subset sorted from them (not recorded which). These TCRs come from a man younger than 30 who had mild COVID-19 (a few samples of this study predate the infection). Cell type and time point are not known. Both conserved end residues are part of each CDR3. A D gene is named only where the DNA matches it firmly. Expanded clones get a size class; other rows say once, few or many, or leave the size out.

D gene	V gene	clone size	J gene	CDR3 DNA	CDR3 protein
-	TRBV7-3	few	TRBJ1-6	TGTGCCAGCAGCGTCACAGGGACCTATTCACCCCTCCACTTT	CASSVTGTYSPLHF
-	TRBV19	few	TRBJ1-4	TGTGCCAGTAGTATTGGCTTTGTGGATGAAAAACTGTTTTTT	CASSIGFVDEKLFF
-	TRBV5-1	many	TRBJ2-7	TGCGCCAGCAGCGAACAGGGAGGCTCCTACGAGCAGTACTTC	CASSEQGGSYEQYF
-	TRBV19	-	TRBJ2-5	TGTGCCAGTAGTATAGAAGAGACCCAGTACTTC	CASSIEETQYF
-	TRBV18	once	TRBJ2-1	TGTGCCAGCTCACCAATGGATGAGCAGTTCTTC	CASSPMDEQFF
-	TRBV20-1	-	TRBJ2-6	TGCAGTGCTAGAGAGCACTCTGGGGCCAACGTCCTGACTTTC	CSAREHSGANVLTF
-	TRBV7-2	-	TRBJ2-7	TGTGCCAGCCAGTTCGGGGGGCACTACGAGCAGTACTTC	CASQFGGHYEQYF
TRBD2	TRBV6-2/TRBV6-3	few	TRBJ2-1	TGTGCCAGCAGCCGCGGGACTAGCGGGGGCCTTCCTCGTGAGCAGTTCTTC	CASSRGTSGGLPREQFF
TRBD1	TRBV19	-	TRBJ1-2	TGTGCCAGTAGCGCCGCCGGGACAGGGGGCGGTGGCTACACCTTC	CASSAAGTGGGGYTF
-	TRBV5-1	-	TRBJ1-6	TGCGCCAGCAGCAGCCGGGACGCGGGTCCCCTCCACTTT	CASSSRDAGPLHF
-	TRBV9	-	TRBJ2-7	TGTGCCAGCAGCGCACAGGGTTTCGGGGACTACGAGCAGTACTTC	CASSAQGFGDYEQYF
TRBD1	TRBV19	few	TRBJ1-1	TGTGCCAGTAGTACCTCAGGGGGCTTCACTGAAGCTTTCTTT	CASSTSGGFTEAFF
-	TRBV5-6	-	TRBJ1-2	TGTGCCAGCAGCTTGAGGGGACTGATACCAGCTAACTATGGCTACACCTTC	CASSLRGLIPANYGYTF
TRBD1	TRBV2	-	TRBJ1-5	TGTGCCAGCCAGGGACAGGGCGGTCAGCCCCAGCATTTT	CASQGQGGQPQHF
TRBD1	TRBV20-1	few	TRBJ1-5	TGCAGTGCTAGAGACCCCGGGACAGGCAATCAGCCCCAGCATTTT	CSARDPGTGNQPQHF
-	TRBV20-1	-	TRBJ2-1	TGCAGTGCACTCTCTGGGGAGCAGTTCTTC	CSALSGEQFF
TRBD1	TRBV11-2	few	TRBJ2-7	TGTGCCAGCAGCTCGTATTTATGGGGCCCCCGACTCCTGGACAGGGAAGAGGTGCAGTACTTC	CASSSYLWGPRLLDREEVQYF
-	TRBV6-5	few	TRBJ1-5	TGTGCCAGCAGTTACGATAGCAATCAGCCCCAGCATTTT	CASSYDSNQPQHF
-	TRBV7-2	-	TRBJ2-3	TGTGCCAGCAGCGCGGCCGGGGGCAGGGCGACAGATACGCAGTATTTT	CASSAAGGRATDTQYF
-	TRBV24-1	many	TRBJ2-5	TGTGCCACCAGTGCGTCCCGGTGGGGGAGCCAAGAGACCCAGTACTTC	CATSASRWGSQETQYF
-	TRBV24-1	many	TRBJ1-1	TGTGCCACCAGGTCGCGGGTAGGGGCTGAAGCTTTCTTT	CATRSRVGAEAFF
-	TRBV11-2	many	TRBJ1-3	TGTGCCAGCAGCTCGATTCGGGGACTAGGAAACACCATATATTTT	CASSSIRGLGNTIYF
-	TRBV5-1	few	TRBJ1-3	TGCGCCAGCACCCTAGACCCCGGAAACACCATATATTTT	CASTLDPGNTIYF
-	TRBV29-1	few	TRBJ2-7	TGCAGCGTTGGATCCATCTACGAGCAGTACTTC	CSVGSIYEQYF
-	TRBV7-9	few	TRBJ2-7	TGTGCCAGCAGCTTTAGTGCCTACGAGCAGTACTTC	CASSFSAYEQYF
-	TRBV28	-	TRBJ1-1	TGTGCCAGCAGAAGTAGGGGCACTGAAGCTTTCTTT	CASRSRGTEAFF
-	TRBV7-2	-	TRBJ2-3	TGTGCCAGCAGCTCCAGGGTTTCAGATACGCAGTATTTT	CASSSRVSDTQYF
-	TRBV12-3/TRBV12-4	few	TRBJ2-5	TGTGCCAGCAGTTTAATTCGGAAAGAGACCCAGTACTTC	CASSLIRKETQYF